Listed here are 15 T cell receptor beta chains from one sample, sequenced in a study of response to subunit inactivated influenza vaccine (dated by TCRdb to between 2018 and 2020). The library was built by means of RT-PCR. The sequencer listed for this sample is Illumina HiSeq 2500. TCRdb took the public reads, trimmed them with fastp at Q25, ran MiXCR for clone calling and kept in-frame beta chains. Rows are unified per CDR3 protein, each entry keeping the most common DNA and genes. This sample comprises approximately 310,000 distinct CDR3 sequences, 20% to 25% of them detected only once. The ten largest clones represent roughly 10% of the sample. This specimen was PBMCs from blood, taken about 20 months after vaccination. Every receptor here comes from a man aged 50 to 75 who received an inactivated influenza vaccine. Donor details come from another sample of the same person, matched by shared clones.

Ten or more counts support this clonotype. The V call is TRBV19, the J call TRBJ1-3; unclear D gene. Germline V gene data show CDR1 as LNHDA and CDR2 as SQIVND (reference sequence). V was clipped by 8 bases and J by 0 bases, with 8 bases between them. This CDR3 region has 13 residues. For the CDR3, the DNA is TGTGCCAGTCGGTTCAGCTCTGGAAACACCATATATTTT. Translation: CASRFSSGNTIYF.

This clonotype appeared a few times. The rearrangement links TRBV10-3 to TRBJ1-1; TRBD1 matches 7 bases. The CDR3 runs 12 residues. V dropped 6 bases and J dropped 11; count of bases not matched to a gene: 9. Germline V gives CDR1 ENHRY, CDR2 SYGVKD. This chain's CDR3 is CAIRKDRAEAFF. CDR3 sequence (DNA): TGTGCCATCAGAAAAGACAGGGCGGAGGCTTTCTTT.

This clonotype showed up just a few times. The V gene is TRBV14, the J gene TRBJ2-5; TRBD2 might be the D (5 bases). This CDR3 has 16 residues. From germline, CDR1 is SGHDN and CDR2 FVKESK. The V and J ends lost 0 bases and 5 bases respectively, with 16 bases between them. The CDR3 DNA reads TGTGCCAGCAGCCAAGAGGGTTCGAGGGAATTGGAGACCCAGTACTTC. Its translation is CASSQEGSRELETQYF.

Ten or more counts support this clonotype. The V call is TRBV5-1, the J call TRBJ1-1; 7 bases are a match to TRBD1. J gave up 11 bases and V 0 bases, and 4 bases lay outside the gene matches. This CDR3 spans 12 amino acids. Germline assignment: CDR1 SGHRS and CDR2 YFSETQ. The CDR3 DNA reads as TGCGCCAGCAGCTTGGAGAGGGGGCCTGCTTTCTTT. This translates into CASSLERGPAFF.

This clonotype has a handful of counts. The rearrangement joins TRBV6-2 or TRBV6-3 to TRBJ1-1; 7 bases align to TRBD1. The CDR3 sequence is 14 residues long. The V gene's germline CDR1 is MNHEY and CDR2 SVGEGT. After removal of 7 bases from V and 0 bases from J, the junction contained 5 bases not matched to a gene. CDR3 amino acids: CASIEGQMNTEAFF. The CDR3 DNA reads as TGTGCCAGCATCGAGGGACAGATGAACACTGAAGCTTTCTTT.

This chain uses TRBV11-2 with TRBJ2-2; 9 nucleotides align to TRBD2. CDR1 is SGHAT, CDR2 FQNNGV, per germline. This CDR3 contains 17 residues. V lost 5 bases to trimming and J lost 3 bases; unmatched junction nucleotides: 10. The CDR3 loop is CASSLRGGGMDTGELFF. CDR3 DNA: TGTGCCAGCAGCCTGCGGGGGGGCGGAATGGACACCGGGGAGCTGTTTTTT.

The chain is built from TRBV4-3 and TRBJ2-7; no firm D call. Germline CDR1 reads LGHNA; CDR2 reads YSLEER. The V gene lost 0 bases and the J gene lost 4 bases, with 7 bases spanning the gap. CDR3 length: 13 residues. CDR3 DNA: TGCGCCAGCAGCCAAGATGTCCGGTACGAGCAGTACTTC. Its translation is CASSQDVRYEQYF.

V and J are TRBV5-4 and TRBJ1-2; 7 bases are a match to TRBD1. V lost 2 bases, J lost 3 bases, and 4 bases stayed unmatched. Germline V gives CDR1 SGHNT, CDR2 YYREEE (reference sequence). The CDR3 consists of 14 residues. The CDR3 spells CASSLRGGDYGYTF. The CDR3 nucleotides are TGTGCCAGCAGCTTAAGAGGGGGCGACTATGGCTACACCTTC.

This clonotype occurred once. Relative to the germline gene, one junction end is altered; a read error may explain this. The chain has TRBV18 and TRBJ1-5; possibly TRBD1 for D (5 bases). This CDR3 has 13 amino acids. Germline assignment: CDR1 KGHSH and CDR2 LQKENI. Here the CDR3 reads CASSPSGNQLQHF. The DNA of the CDR3 is TGTGCCAGCTCACCTTCAGGGAATCAGCTCCAGCATTTT.

This clonotype was seen only a few times. The chain is built from TRBV4-1 and TRBJ1-4; D uncertain. V lost 0 bases and J 8 bases, leaving 13 bases between the germline ends. This CDR3 spans 15 amino acids. Germline V gene data show CDR1 as MGHRA and CDR2 as YSYEKL. CDR3 in DNA: TGCGCCAGCAGCCAAGACTCCAAGCAGTGGGAAAAACTGTTTTTT. Its translation is CASSQDSKQWEKLFF.

This chain connects TRBV7-2 to TRBJ2-7; a weak D match, TRBD2 (6 bases). CDR3 length: 16 amino acids. Germline assignment: CDR1 SGHTA and CDR2 FQGNSA. V shed 2 bases and J shed 3 bases, with 17 bases lying between them. The CDR3 sequence: CASSLQEGSVGYEQYF. The CDR3 DNA reads TGTGCCAGCAGCTTACAGGAGGGCTCGGTGGGCTACGAGCAGTACTTC.

This clonotype was observed a few times. The chain couples TRBV10-3 to TRBJ2-6; the D is unclear. The V gene's germline CDR1 is ENHRY and CDR2 SYGVKD. The CDR3 is made up of 16 amino acids. Trimming stripped 2 bases from V and 1 base from J, with 9 bases between. This CDR3 reads CAISEGQRSGANVLTF. CDR3 in DNA: TGTGCCATCAGTGAGGGGCAGCGATCTGGGGCCAACGTCCTGACTTTC.

The V call is TRBV10-3, the J call TRBJ2-5; D ambiguous. Germline V gene lookup returns CDR1 ENHRY and CDR2 SYGVKD. The V end was cut by 10 bases, the J end by 4 bases, with 10 bases between. CDR3 length: 11 amino acids. CDR3 amino acids: CATGPGETQYF. CDR3 in DNA: TGTGCCACCGGACCGGGAGAGACCCAGTACTTC.

This clonotype turned up a few times. The J gene is TRBJ1-1, the V gene TRBV18; 8 bases are a match to TRBD1. Germline V gene data show CDR1 as KGHSH and CDR2 as LQKENI. The ends lost 8 bases at V and 2 bases at J; junction bases unmatched: 13. The CDR3 has 16 amino acids. As DNA, the CDR3 is TGTGCCAGCCGCCCAGAGACAGGGGTGGGAAACACTGAAGCTTTCTTT. Its protein is CASRPETGVGNTEAFF.

V usage is TRBV5-1 and J usage is TRBJ2-2; 7 bases agree with TRBD1. The CDR3 loop spans 15 amino acids. Germline V lookup: CDR1 SGHRS, CDR2 YFSETQ. V shed 3 bases, J shed 7 bases, and the junction held 9 bases outside the gene matches. The CDR3, as DNA: TGCGCCAGCAGCTCGAGACAGGGACGGGACGGGGAGCTGTTTTTT. It codes for CASSSRQGRDGELFF.